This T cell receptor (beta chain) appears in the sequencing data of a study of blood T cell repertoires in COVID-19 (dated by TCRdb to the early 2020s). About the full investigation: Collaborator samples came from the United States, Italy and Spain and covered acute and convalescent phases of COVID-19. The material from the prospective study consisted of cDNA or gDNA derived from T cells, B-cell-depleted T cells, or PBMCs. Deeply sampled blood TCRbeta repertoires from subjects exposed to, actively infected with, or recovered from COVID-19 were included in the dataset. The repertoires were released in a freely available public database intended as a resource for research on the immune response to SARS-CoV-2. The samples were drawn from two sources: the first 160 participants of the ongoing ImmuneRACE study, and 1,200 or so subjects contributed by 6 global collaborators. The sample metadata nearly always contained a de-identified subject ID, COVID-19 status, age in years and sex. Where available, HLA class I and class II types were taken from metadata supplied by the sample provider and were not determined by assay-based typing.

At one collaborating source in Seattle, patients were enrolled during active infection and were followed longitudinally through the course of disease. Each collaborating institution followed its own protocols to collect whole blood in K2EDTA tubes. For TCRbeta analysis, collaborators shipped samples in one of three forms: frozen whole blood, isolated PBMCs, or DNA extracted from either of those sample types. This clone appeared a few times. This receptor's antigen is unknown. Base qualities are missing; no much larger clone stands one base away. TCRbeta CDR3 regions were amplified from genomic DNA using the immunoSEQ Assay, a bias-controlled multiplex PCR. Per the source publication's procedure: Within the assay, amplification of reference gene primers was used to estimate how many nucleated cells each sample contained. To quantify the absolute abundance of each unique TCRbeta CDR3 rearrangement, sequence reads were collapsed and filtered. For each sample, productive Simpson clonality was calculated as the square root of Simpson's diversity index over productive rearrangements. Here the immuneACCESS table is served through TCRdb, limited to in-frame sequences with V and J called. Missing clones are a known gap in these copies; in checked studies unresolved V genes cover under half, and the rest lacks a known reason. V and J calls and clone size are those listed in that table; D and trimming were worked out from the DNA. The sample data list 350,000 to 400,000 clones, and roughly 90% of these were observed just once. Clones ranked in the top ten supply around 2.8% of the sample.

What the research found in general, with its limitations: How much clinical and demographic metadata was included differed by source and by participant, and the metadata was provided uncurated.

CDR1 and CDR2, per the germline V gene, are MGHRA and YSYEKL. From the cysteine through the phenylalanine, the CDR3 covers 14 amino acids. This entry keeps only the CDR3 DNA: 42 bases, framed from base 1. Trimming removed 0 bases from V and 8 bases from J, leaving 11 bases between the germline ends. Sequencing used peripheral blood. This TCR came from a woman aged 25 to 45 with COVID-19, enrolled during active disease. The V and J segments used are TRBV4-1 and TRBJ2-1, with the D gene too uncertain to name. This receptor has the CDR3 CASSQEWPPHEQFF. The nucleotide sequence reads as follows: TGCGCCAGCAGCCAAGAGTGGCCGCCGCATGAGCAGTTCTTC.